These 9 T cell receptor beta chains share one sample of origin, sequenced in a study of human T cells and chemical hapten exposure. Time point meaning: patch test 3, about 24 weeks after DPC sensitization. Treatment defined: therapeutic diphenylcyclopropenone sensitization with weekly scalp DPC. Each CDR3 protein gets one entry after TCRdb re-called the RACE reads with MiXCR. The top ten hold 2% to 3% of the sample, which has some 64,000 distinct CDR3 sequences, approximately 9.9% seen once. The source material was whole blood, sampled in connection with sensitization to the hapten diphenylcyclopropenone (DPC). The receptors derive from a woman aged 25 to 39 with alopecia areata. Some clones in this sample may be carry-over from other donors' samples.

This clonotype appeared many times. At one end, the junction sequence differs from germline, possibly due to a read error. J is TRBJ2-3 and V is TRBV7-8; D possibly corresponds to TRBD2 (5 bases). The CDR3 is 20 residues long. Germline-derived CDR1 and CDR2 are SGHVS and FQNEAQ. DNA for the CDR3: TGTGCCAGCACCTTAAGCTTAGTTCGGTCTCGAGGGATCGGCACAGATACGCAGTATTTT. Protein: CASTLSLVRSRGIGTDTQYF.

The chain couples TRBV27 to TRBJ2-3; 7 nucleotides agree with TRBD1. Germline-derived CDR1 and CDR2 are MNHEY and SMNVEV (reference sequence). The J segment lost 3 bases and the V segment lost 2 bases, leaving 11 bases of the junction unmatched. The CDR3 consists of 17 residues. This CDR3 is CASSLKRGPVRTDTQYF. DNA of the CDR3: TGTGCCAGCAGTTTAAAGAGGGGGCCGGTGAGGACAGATACGCAGTATTTT.

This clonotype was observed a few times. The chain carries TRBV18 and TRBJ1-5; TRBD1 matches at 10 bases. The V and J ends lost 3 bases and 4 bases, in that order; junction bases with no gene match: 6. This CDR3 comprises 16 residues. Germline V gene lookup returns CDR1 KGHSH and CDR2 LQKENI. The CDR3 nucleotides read TGTGCCAGCTCACCGAGACCGGGACAGGGGAATCAGCCCCAGCATTTT. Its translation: CASSPRPGQGNQPQHF.

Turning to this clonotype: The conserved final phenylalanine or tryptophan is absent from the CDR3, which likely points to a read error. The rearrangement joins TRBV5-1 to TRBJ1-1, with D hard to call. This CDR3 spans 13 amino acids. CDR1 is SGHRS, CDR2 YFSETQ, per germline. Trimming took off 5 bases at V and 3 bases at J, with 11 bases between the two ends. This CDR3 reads CASSFGSYTEAFL. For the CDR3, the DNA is TGCGCCAGCAGTTTTGGCAGTTACACTGAAGCTTTCTTA.

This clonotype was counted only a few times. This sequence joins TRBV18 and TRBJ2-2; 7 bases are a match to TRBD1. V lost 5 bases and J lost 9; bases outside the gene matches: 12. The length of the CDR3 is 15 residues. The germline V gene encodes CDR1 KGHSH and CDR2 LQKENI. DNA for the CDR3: TGTGCCAGCTCAACCGACAGGGCCACGCGTCGGGAGCTGTTTTTT. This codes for CASSTDRATRRELFF.

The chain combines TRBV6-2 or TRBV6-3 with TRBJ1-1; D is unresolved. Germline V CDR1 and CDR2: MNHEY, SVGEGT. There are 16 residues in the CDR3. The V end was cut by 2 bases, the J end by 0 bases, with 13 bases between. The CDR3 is CASSYEAGRLNTEAFF. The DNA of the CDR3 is TGTGCCAGCAGTTACGAGGCTGGGAGATTGAACACTGAAGCTTTCTTT.

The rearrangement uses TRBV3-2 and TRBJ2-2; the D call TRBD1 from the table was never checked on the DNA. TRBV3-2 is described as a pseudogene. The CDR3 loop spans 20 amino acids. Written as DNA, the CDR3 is TGTGCCAGCAGCCGGGACCGGGACAGGGTATCCCCCGCGAACACCGGGGAGCTGTTTTTT. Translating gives CASSRDRDRVSPANTGELFF.

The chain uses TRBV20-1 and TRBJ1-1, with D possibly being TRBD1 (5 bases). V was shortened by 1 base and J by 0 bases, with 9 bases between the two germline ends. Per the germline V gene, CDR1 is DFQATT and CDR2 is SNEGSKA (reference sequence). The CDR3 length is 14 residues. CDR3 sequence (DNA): TGCAGTGCTAGAGCCGCGGACATGAACACTGAAGCTTTCTTT. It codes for CSARAADMNTEAFF.

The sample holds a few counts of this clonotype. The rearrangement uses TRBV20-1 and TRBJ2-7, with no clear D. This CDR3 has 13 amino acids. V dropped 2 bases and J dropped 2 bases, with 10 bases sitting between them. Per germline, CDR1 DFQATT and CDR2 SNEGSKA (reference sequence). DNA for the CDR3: TGCAGTGCTAGAATACATGGAACCTACGAGCAGTACTTC. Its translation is CSARIHGTYEQYF.